The 15 T cell receptor beta chains below were found in one sample sequenced in a study of control samples from healthy donors and cancer patients (dated by TCRdb to the early 2020s). The library was obtained by the immunoSEQ multiplex PCR assay. Entries here come from immuneACCESS through TCRdb and include only in-frame sequences with V and J called. Some clones fail to appear in such tables; in the studies checked, an unresolved V gene covers under half of the shortfall, and the cause of the remainder is unknown. This sample has about 94,000 clones in its table, and roughly nine tenths of those were observed once. 3% to 4.5% of the sample belongs to the ten largest clones. The sample was blood. The receptors come from a woman aged 18 to 35 in good health.

CDR3 sequence reads: CSVEKGQGREETQYF. The CDR3 DNA reads TGCAGCGTTGAAAAGGGACAGGGCAGGGAAGAGACCCAGTACTTC. V usage is TRBV29-1 and J usage is TRBJ2-5; 9 nucleotides align to TRBD1. The CDR3 is 15 residues long. CDR1 and CDR2 from the germline V gene are SQVTM and ANQGSEA. V lost 2 bases and J lost 3; bases outside the gene matches: 7.

The chain is built from TRBV6-5 and TRBJ2-3; D uncertain. Per the germline V gene, CDR1 is MNHEY and CDR2 is SVGAGI. V was shortened by 6 bases and J by 4 bases, with 8 bases between the two germline ends. The CDR3 is made up of 12 amino acids. CDR3 sequence: CASRSAPDTQYF. The CDR3 DNA reads TGTGCCAGCAGGAGTGCCCCAGATACGCAGTATTTT.

As for this clone: At one end, the junction sequence differs from germline, possibly due to a read error. V is TRBV2 and J is TRBJ1-5; TRBD1 might be the D (5 bases). Germline values: CDR1 SNHLY, CDR2 FYNNEI. CDR3 length: 15 amino acids. CDR3 nucleotide sequence: TGTGCCTGCAGACCAGGGTTAGGGAGCAATCAGCCCCAGCATTTT. This translates into CACRPGLGSNQPQHF.

The chain uses TRBV7-8 and TRBJ1-3, with D perhaps TRBD1 (5 bases). Germline V CDR1 and CDR2: SGHVS, FQNEAQ. V was trimmed by 5 bases and J by 2 bases, leaving 13 bases between them. The CDR3 loop spans 15 amino acids. As DNA, the CDR3 is TGTGCCAGCAGCCCCGTTTGGGGGGCTGGAAACACCATATATTTT. Its protein product is CASSPVWGAGNTIYF.

This clone was seen once. The rearrangement links TRBV25-1 to TRBJ1-1, with TRBD1 matching over 7 bases. V shed 4 bases, J shed 0 bases, and the junction held 14 bases outside the gene matches. The CDR3 extends over 18 amino acids. Germline assignment: CDR1 MGHDK and CDR2 SYGVNS. The CDR3 bases are TGTGCCAGCAGTGCATTGCCTTGGGACAGCGGGATGAACACTGAAGCTTTCTTT. Translating it yields CASSALPWDSGMNTEAFF.

Of note for this clone: The germline gene is not matched at one end of the junction; a read error may be the cause. J is TRBJ1-1 and V is TRBV2; D remains ambiguous. The CDR3 has 11 amino acids. Germline CDR1 is SNHLY and CDR2 is FYNNEI. CDR3: CASSAGGSLLF. In DNA form, the CDR3 reads TGTGCCAGCAGTGCAGGTGGGAGTCTGCTCTTT.

A single count supports this clone. The genes are TRBV6-5 and TRBJ1-1; D gene uncertain. The V gene lost 0 bases and the J gene lost 1 base, with 6 bases spanning the gap. The germline gives CDR1 MNHEY, CDR2 SVGAGI. This CDR3 has 14 amino acids. The CDR3 DNA is TGTGCCAGCAGTTACTCGAGAGGGAACACTGAAGCTTTCTTT. Translated, it gives CASSYSRGNTEAFF.

V is TRBV7-6 and J is TRBJ1-5; D gene ambiguous. The length of the CDR3 is 21 residues. V lost 0 bases, J lost 0 bases, and 24 bases lay in between. CDR1 is SGHVS, CDR2 FNYEAQ, per germline. CDR3 in amino acids: CASSLARETNAGKYSNQPQHF. The CDR3 bases are TGTGCCAGCAGCTTAGCTAGGGAAACAAACGCCGGGAAATATAGCAATCAGCCCCAGCATTTT.

This clone was counted a single time. The chain links TRBV5-5 to TRBJ1-2; a possible D gene is TRBD1 (5 bases). This CDR3 is 13 amino acids long. In germline, CDR1 is SGHKS, CDR2 YYEKEE (reference sequence). Trimming stripped 0 bases from V and 6 bases from J, with 9 bases between. The CDR3, as DNA: TGTGCCAGCAGCTTGGGGGGCTACGATGGCTACACCTTC. It is translated as CASSLGGYDGYTF.

The rearrangement uses TRBV6-1 and TRBJ2-1, with D maybe TRBD1 (5 bases). This CDR3 comprises 16 residues. Germline V gene lookup returns CDR1 MNHNS and CDR2 SASEGT. V was trimmed by 0 bases and J by 6 bases, leaving 15 bases between them. The CDR3 sequence is CASSEAGRRNGNEQFF. CDR3 bases: TGTGCCAGCAGTGAAGCGGGGCGGCGGAACGGCAATGAGCAGTTCTTC.

This chain uses TRBV20-1 with TRBJ1-1; D remains ambiguous. From germline, CDR1 is DFQATT and CDR2 SNEGSKA (reference sequence). The CDR3 has 10 residues. V lost 6 bases and J 6 bases, leaving 8 bases between the germline ends. The CDR3 DNA reads as TGCAGTGCACGGAGGGCTGAAGCTTTCTTT. Protein product: CSARRAEAFF.

This clone has a single count. V gene TRBV11-3 combines with J gene TRBJ2-7; TRBD2 is a possible D gene (7 bases). CDR3 length: 14 residues. Looked up from germline, CDR1 is SGHNT and CDR2 is YENEEA. V lost 6 bases and J lost 5, with 17 bases in between. The CDR3 nucleotides read TGTGCCAGCAGGCCGGGGGGCAGGGGAAACGAGCAGTACTTC. Its translation: CASRPGGRGNEQYF.

The gene calls are TRBV19 and TRBJ1-5; D is unclear. The germline gives CDR1 LNHDA, CDR2 SQIVND (reference sequence). The length of the CDR3 is 15 residues. The V end was cut by 5 bases, the J end by 0 bases, with 11 bases between. The CDR3 nucleotides read TGTGCCAGTAGTCCGGACGGGAATAGCAATCAGCCCCAGCATTTT. Its translation: CASSPDGNSNQPQHF.

The rearrangement joins TRBV25-1 to TRBJ2-6, with no clear D. Trimming cost V 3 bases and J 0 bases, with 9 bases left between them. Germline CDR1 reads MGHDK; CDR2 reads SYGVNS. The CDR3 is made up of 16 amino acids. The DNA of the CDR3 is TGTGCCAGCAGTGAGCTCGGCAGCTCTGGGGCCAACGTCCTGACTTTC. Its translation is CASSELGSSGANVLTF.

This chain links TRBV5-1 with TRBJ2-2; D not certain. V lost 4 bases and J lost 4, with 2 bases in between. The germline V gene encodes CDR1 SGHRS and CDR2 YFSETQ. The CDR3 runs 11 residues. The CDR3 coding sequence is TGCGCCAGCAGCAGCACCGGGGAGCTGTTTTTT. Its protein product is CASSSTGELFF.